This is a list of T cell receptor beta chains from one sample in a study of graft-versus-host responses after intestinal transplantation. These TCRs' antigens remain unknown. Method: immunoSEQ multiplex PCR; TCRdb's copy keeps in-frame clones and lacks some. The table has over 45,000 clones, 94% seen once. Sequencing was performed on unstimulated CD4+ T cells sorted from spleen or lymph node cells, taken before transplant. The receptors shown here come from a human donor who was the organ donor for an intestinal transplant. CDR3s include the opening cysteine and the closing phenylalanine or tryptophan.

J gene | V gene | CDR3 protein
TRBJ2-1 | TRBV7-3 | CASSSEGTSGYNEQFF
TRBJ1-6 | TRBV9 | CASSVVGDSPLHF
TRBJ1-3 | TRBV30 | CAWMDPGNTIYF
TRBJ2-2 | TRBV7-2 | CASSPRPDANTGELFF
TRBJ2-5 | TRBV19 | CASSVLHQETQYF
TRBJ2-1 | TRBV2 | CASSEQGIVYEQFF
TRBJ2-6 | TRBV4-3 | CASSQGQGAVGANVLTF
TRBJ2-5 | TRBV7-9 | CASSLVPGETQYF
TRBJ2-2 | TRBV2 | CASSVRVTGELFF
TRBJ2-1 | TRBV6-4 | CASSKLNGNEQFF
TRBJ1-4 | TRBV5-1 | CASRTGQGGEKLFF
TRBJ2-3 | TRBV7-2 | CASSLPGTVTDTQYF
TRBJ2-2 | TRBV18 | CASSPGQGNTGELFF
TRBJ1-5 | TRBV6-1 | CASTPGMTPQPQHF
TRBJ2-2 | TRBV7-7 | CASSLTGNTGELFF
TRBJ2-7 | TRBV7-8 | CASSPPLLYEQYF
TRBJ2-7 | TRBV2 | CASSDKTVSYEQYF
TRBJ2-4 | TRBV4-2 | CASSQGDRGGNIQYF
TRBJ1-1 | TRBV28 | CASRLDKNTEAFF
TRBJ1-5 | TRBV6-5 | CASSYSRQPQHF
TRBJ1-2 | TRBV6-1 | CASRQTAAYGYTF
TRBJ2-5 | TRBV18 | CASSPGQGETQYF
TRBJ2-3 | TRBV2 | CASRASGGARDTQYF
TRBJ1-6 | TRBV5-1 | CASSLRFGGFGNSPLHF
TRBJ1-2 | TRBV29-1 | CSVGGIGNYGYTF
TRBJ2-3 | TRBV12-5 | CASGLGGTDTQYF
TRBJ1-1 | TRBV30 | CAWSVWDRKPEAFF
TRBJ2-2 | TRBV4-2 | CASSLETSHTGELFF
TRBJ1-5 | TRBV7-9 | CASSLAETLEPQHF
TRBJ2-3 | TRBV11-2 | CASSATRASTDTQYF
TRBJ1-3 | TRBV7-2 | CASSLVWGSGNTIYF
TRBJ2-2 | TRBV18 | CASSPPGTANTGELFF
TRBJ1-1 | TRBV5-1 | CASNRDVNTEAFF
TRBJ1-6 | TRBV6-5 | CASSYRVFNSPLHF
TRBJ1-2 | TRBV5-6 | CASSSGGYGYTF
TRBJ2-1 | TRBV11-2 | CASSLDRGLAGGPGYNEQFF
TRBJ1-2 | TRBV4-3 | CASSQATGTSAGYTF
TRBJ1-2 | TRBV7-3 | CASSPKPTDTYGYTF
TRBJ1-4 | TRBV6-5 | CASRNPGTGDEKLFF
TRBJ2-1 | TRBV7-2 | CASSLVGFEQFF
TRBJ1-5 | TRBV6-1 | CASSVRQGEGFRGNQPQHF
TRBJ2-5 | TRBV11-2 | CASSLQGETQYF
TRBJ1-1 | TRBV9 | CASSVEGGFRNTEAFF
TRBJ1-2 | TRBV18 | CASSPLTGGGGGNYGYTF
TRBJ1-6 | TRBV23-1 | CATGQSSSYNSPLHF
TRBJ1-2 | TRBV7-2 | CASSLGGPRGYTF